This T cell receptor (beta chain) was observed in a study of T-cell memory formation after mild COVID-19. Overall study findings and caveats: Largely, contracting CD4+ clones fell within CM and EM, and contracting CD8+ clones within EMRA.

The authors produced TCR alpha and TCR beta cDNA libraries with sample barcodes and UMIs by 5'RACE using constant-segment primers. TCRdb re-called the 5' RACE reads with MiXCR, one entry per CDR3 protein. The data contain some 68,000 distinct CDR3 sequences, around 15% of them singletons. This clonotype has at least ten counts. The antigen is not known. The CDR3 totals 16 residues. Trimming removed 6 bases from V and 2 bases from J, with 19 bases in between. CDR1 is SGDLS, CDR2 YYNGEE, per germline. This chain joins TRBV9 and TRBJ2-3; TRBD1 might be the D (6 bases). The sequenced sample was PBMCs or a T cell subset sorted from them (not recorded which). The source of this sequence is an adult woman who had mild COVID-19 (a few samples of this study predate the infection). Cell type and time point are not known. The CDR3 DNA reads TGTGCCAGCACCAAGGGGGACCGGACATTCACAGATACGCAGTATTTT. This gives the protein CASTKGDRTFTDTQYF.